This note documents a single TCR beta chain sequence. Its antigen remains unidentified. The data stem from a study of long-term antiretroviral therapy in people with HIV. Points from the study as a whole: After ART, diversity increased yet remained lower than transplant donor controls.

V lost 1 base to trimming and J lost 12 bases, with 10 bases between them. The germline V gene encodes CDR1 SGHAT and CDR2 FQNNGV. This CDR3 is built from 11 residues. The assay used was immunoSEQ (version v3.0), run at survey level. TCRdb's table, derived via immunoSEQ multiplex PCR, lists solely in-frame clones and lacks some. Seen here are tens of thousands of clones, roughly 94% observed once, and the top ten hold 2.5% to 3.5%. This TCR derives from a man over 45 with HIV. Sequenced material: unsorted PBMCs, taken 5.3 years after starting antiretroviral therapy. The chain is built from TRBV11-2 and TRBJ2-7; D is possibly TRBD1 or TRBD2 (5 bases each). In DNA form, the CDR3 reads TGTGCCAGCAGCTTAGGGCCGGGGCCGTACTTC. It encodes CASSLGPGPYF. Variable domain in full (rest from reference TRBV11-2 and TRBJ2-7): EAGVAQSPRYKIIEKRQSVAFWCNPISGHATLYWYQQILGQGPKLLIQFQNNGVVDDSQLPKDRFSAERLKGVDSTLKIQPAKLEDSAVYLCASSLGPGPYFGPGTRLTVT.